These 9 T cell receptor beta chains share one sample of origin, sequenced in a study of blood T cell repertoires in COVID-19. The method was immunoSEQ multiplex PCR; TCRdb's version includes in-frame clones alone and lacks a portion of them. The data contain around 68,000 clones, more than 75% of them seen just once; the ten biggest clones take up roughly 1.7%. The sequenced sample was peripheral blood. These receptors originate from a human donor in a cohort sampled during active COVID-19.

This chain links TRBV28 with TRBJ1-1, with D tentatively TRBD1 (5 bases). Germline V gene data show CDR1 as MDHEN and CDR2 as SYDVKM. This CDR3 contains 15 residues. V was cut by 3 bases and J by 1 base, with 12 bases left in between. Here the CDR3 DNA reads TGTGCCAGCAGTTTCTATGGGAGGGGGAACACTGAAGCTTTCTTT. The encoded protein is CASSFYGRGNTEAFF. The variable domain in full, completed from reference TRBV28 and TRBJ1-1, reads DVKVTQSSRYLVKRTGEKVFLECVQDMDHENMFWYRQDPGLGLRLIYFSYDVKMKEKGDIPEGYSVSREKKERFSLILESASTNQTSMYLCASSFYGRGNTEAFFGQGTRLTVV.

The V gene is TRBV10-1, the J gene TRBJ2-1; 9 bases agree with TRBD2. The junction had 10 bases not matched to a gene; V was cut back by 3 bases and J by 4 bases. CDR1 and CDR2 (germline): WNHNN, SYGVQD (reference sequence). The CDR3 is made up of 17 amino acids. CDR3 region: CASSDSQLAGPYNEQFF. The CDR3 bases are TGCGCCAGCAGTGACTCTCAGCTAGCGGGACCTTACAATGAGCAGTTCTTC.

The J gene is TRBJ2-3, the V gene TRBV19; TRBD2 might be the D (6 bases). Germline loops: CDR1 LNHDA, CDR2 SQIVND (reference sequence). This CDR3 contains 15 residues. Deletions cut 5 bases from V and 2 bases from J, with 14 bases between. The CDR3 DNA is TGTGCCAGTAGTGGAGGGGACGGATACACAGATACGCAGTATTTT. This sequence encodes CASSGGDGYTDTQYF.

The DNA of the CDR3 is TGTGCCAGTAGTACGGACAGGGCGAGAGGCTACACCTTC. As protein: CASSTDRARGYTF. This chain connects TRBV19 to TRBJ1-2, with 8 bases fitting TRBD1. The length of the CDR3 is 13 residues. CDR1 is LNHDA, CDR2 SQIVND, per germline (reference sequence). Trimming at V came to 4 bases and at J to 8 bases, leaving 6 bases not matched to a gene.

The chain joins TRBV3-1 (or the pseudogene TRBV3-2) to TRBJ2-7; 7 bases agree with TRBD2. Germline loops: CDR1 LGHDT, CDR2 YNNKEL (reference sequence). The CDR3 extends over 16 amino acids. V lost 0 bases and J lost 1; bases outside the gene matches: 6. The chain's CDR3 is CASSQDLPAGSYEQYF. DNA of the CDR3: TGTGCCAGCAGCCAAGATCTCCCAGCGGGATCCTACGAGCAGTACTTC.

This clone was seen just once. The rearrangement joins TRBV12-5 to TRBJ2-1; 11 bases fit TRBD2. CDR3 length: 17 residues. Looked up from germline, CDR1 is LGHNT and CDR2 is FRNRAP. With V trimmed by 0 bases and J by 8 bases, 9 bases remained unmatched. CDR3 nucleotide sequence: TGTGCTAGTGGTTTGGTACTGACTAGCGGGATAGTGGATGAGCAGTTCTTC. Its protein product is CASGLVLTSGIVDEQFF. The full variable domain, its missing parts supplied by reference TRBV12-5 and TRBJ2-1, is DARVTQTPRHKVTEMGQEVTMRCQPILGHNTVFWYRQTMMQGLELLAYFRNRAPLDDSGMPKDRFSAEMPDATLATLKIQPSEPRDSAVYFCASGLVLTSGIVDEQFFGPGTRLTVL.

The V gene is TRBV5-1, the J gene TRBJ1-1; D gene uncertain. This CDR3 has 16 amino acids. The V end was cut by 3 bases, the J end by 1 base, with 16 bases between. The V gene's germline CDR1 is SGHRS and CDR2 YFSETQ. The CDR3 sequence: CASSSGWQVENTEAFF. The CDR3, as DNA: TGCGCCAGCAGCTCCGGTTGGCAGGTAGAGAACACTGAAGCTTTCTTT.

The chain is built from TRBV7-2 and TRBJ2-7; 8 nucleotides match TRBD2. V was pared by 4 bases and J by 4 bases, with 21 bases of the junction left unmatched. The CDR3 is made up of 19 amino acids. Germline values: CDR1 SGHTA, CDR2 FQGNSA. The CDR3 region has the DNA TGTGCCAGCAGCTCCCGTGCCCTCTCTTTTAGCGGGAATCTGTACGAGCAGTACTTC. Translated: CASSSRALSFSGNLYEQYF.

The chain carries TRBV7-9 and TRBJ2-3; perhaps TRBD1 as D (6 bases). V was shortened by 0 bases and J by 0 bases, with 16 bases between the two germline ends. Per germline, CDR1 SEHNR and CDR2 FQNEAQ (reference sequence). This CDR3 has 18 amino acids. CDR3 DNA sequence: TGTGCCAGCAGCTTAGCGAAGGGGGACCATGCTAGCACAGATACGCAGTATTTT. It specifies CASSLAKGDHASTDTQYF. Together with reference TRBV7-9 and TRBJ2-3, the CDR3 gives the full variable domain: DTGVSQNPRHKITKRGQNVTFRCDPISEHNRLYWYRQTLGQGPEFLTYFQNEAQLEKSRLLSDRFSAERPKGSFSTLEIQRTEQGDSAMYLCASSLAKGDHASTDTQYFGPGTRLTVL.